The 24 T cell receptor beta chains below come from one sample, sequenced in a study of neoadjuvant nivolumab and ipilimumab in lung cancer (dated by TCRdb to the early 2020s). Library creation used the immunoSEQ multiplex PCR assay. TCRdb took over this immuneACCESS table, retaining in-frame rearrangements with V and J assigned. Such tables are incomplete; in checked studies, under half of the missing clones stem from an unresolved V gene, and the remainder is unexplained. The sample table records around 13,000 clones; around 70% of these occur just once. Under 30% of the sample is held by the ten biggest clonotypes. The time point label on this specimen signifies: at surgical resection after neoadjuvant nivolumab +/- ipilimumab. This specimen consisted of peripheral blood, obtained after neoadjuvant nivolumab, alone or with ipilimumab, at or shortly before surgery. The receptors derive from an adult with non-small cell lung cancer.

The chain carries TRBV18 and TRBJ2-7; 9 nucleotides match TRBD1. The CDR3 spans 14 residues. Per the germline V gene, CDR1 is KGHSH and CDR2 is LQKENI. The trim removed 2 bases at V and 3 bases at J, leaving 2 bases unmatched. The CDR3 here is CASSPLGQGYEQYF. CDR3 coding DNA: TGTGCCAGCTCACCATTGGGACAGGGCTACGAGCAGTACTTC. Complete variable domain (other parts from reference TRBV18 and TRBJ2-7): NAGVMQNPRHLVRRRGQEARLRCSPMKGHSHVYWYRQLPEEGLKFMVYLQKENIIDESGMPKERFSAEFPKEGPSILRIQQVVRGDSAAYFCASSPLGQGYEQYFGPGTRLTVT.

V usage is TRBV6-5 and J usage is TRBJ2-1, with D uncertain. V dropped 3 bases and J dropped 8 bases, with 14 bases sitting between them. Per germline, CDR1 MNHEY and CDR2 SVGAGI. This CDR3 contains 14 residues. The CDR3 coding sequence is TGTGCCAGCAGTTATAGGAGCGTGGGATATGAGCAGTTCTTC. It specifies CASSYRSVGYEQFF.

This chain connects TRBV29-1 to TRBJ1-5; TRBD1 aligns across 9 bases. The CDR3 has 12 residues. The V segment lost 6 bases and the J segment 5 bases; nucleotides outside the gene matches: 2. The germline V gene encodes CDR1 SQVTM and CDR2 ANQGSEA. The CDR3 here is CSVRTGDQPQHF. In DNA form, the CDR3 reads TGCAGCGTCAGGACAGGGGATCAGCCCCAGCATTTT.

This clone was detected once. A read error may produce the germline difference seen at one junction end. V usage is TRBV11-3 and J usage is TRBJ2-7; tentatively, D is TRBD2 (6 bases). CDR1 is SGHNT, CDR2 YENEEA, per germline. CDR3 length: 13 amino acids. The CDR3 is CASSVDGGDEQYF. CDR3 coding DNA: TGTGCCAGCAGCGTAGACGGAGGGGACGAGCAGTACTTC.

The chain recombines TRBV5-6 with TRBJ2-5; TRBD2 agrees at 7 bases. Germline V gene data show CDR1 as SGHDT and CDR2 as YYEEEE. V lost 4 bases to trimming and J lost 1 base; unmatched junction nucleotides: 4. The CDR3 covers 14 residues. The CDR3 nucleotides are TGTGCCAGCAGCGCCGGACTAGGCCAAGAGACCCAGTACTTC. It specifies CASSAGLGQETQYF.

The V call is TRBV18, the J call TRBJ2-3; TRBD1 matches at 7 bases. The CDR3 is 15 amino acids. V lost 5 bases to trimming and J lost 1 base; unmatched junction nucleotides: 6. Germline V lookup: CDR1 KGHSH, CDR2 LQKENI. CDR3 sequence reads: CASSRGQVRTDTQYF. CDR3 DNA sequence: TGTGCCAGCTCAAGAGGACAGGTTCGCACAGATACGCAGTATTTT.

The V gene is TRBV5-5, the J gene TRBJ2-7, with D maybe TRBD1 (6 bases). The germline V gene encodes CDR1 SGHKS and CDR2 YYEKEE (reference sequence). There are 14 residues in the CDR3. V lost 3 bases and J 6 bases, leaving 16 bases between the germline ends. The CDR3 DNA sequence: TGTGCCAGCAGCTCTCGGCGGACAGAGGGCGAGCAGTACTTC. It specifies CASSSRRTEGEQYF.

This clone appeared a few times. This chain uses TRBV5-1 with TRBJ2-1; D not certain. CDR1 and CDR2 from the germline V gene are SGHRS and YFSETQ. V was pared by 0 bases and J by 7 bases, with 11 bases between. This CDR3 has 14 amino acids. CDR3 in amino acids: CASSLGLDENEQFF. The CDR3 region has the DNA TGCGCCAGCAGCTTGGGCCTCGATGAGAATGAGCAGTTCTTC. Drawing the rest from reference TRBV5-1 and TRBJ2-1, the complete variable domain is KAGVTQTPRYLIKTRGQQVTLSCSPISGHRSVSWYQQTPGQGLQFLFEYFSETQRNKGNFPGRFSGRQFSNSRSEMNVSTLELGDSALYLCASSLGLDENEQFFGPGTRLTVL.

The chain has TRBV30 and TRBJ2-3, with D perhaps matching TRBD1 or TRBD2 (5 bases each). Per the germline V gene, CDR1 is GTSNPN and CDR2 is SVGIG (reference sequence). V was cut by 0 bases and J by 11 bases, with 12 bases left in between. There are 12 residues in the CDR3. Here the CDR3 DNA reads TGTGCCTGGAGTGTCCCCCCGGGACGGCAGTATTTT. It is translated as CAWSVPPGRQYF.

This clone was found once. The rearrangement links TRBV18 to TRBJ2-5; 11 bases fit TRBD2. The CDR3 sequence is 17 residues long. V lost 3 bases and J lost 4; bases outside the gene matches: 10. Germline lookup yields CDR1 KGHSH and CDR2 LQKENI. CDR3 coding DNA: TGTGCCAGCTCACCGAGTACCCTAGCGGGAGGAGGAGAGACCCAGTACTTC. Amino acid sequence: CASSPSTLAGGGETQYF.

The DNA for the CDR3 is TGCGCCAGCAGCTTGGCCTATCGGACTAGCGGTTACAATGAGCAGTTCTTC. Residues: CASSLAYRTSGYNEQFF. This chain uses TRBV5-1 with TRBJ2-1, with 10 bases matching TRBD2. Germline V gives CDR1 SGHRS, CDR2 YFSETQ. The CDR3 loop spans 17 amino acids. V shed 0 bases and J 4 bases; nucleotides not matched to a gene: 7.

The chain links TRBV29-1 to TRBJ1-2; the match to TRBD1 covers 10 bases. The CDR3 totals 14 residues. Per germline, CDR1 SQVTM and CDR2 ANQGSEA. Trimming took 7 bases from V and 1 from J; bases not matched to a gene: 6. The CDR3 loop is CSAETGGNNYGYTF. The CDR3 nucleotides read TGCAGCGCTGAGACAGGGGGCAATAACTATGGCTACACCTTC. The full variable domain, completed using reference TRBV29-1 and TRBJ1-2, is SAVISQKPSRDICQRGTSLTIQCQVDSQVTMMFWYRQQPGQSLTLIATANQGSEATYESGFVIDKFPISRPNLTFSTLTVSNMSPEDSSIYLCSAETGGNNYGYTFGSGTRLTVV.

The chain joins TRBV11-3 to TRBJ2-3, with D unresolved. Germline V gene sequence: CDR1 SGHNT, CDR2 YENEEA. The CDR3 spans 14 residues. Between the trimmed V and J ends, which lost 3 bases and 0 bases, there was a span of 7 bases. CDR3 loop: CASSFGVSTDTQYF. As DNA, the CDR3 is TGTGCCAGCAGCTTCGGAGTTAGCACAGATACGCAGTATTTT.

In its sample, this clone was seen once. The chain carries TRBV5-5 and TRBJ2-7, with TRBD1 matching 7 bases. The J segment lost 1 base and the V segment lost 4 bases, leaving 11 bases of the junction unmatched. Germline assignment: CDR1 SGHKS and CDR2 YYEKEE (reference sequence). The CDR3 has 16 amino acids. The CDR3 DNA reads TGTGCCAGCAGCCGAACCCCGGGACAGATATCCTACGAGCAGTACTTC. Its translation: CASSRTPGQISYEQYF.

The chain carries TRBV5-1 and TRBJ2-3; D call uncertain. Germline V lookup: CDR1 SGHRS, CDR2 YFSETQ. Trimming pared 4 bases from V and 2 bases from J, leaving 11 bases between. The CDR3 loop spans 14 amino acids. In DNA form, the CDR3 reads TGCGCCAGCAGCGTGACCGTATCCACAGATACGCAGTATTTT. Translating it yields CASSVTVSTDTQYF.

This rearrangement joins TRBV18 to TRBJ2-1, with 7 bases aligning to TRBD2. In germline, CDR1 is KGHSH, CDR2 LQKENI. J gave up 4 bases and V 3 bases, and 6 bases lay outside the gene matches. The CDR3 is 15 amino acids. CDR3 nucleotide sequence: TGTGCCAGCTCACCCCTGGGGGGGGAATACAATGAGCAGTTCTTC. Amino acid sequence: CASSPLGGEYNEQFF.

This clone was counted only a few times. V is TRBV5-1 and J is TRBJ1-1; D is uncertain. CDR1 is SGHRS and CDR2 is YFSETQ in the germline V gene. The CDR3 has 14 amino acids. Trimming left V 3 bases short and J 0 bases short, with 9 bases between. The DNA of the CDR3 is TGCGCCAGCAGCTCCCCGGACCTGAACACTGAAGCTTTCTTT. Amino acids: CASSSPDLNTEAFF.

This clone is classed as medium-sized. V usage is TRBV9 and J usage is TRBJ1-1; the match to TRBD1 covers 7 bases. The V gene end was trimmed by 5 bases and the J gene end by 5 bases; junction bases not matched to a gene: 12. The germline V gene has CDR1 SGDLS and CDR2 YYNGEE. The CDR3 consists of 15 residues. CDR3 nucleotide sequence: TGTGCCAGCAGTTCTCCGGAGACAGGGCGGACTGAAGCTTTCTTT. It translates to CASSSPETGRTEAFF.

CDR3 sequence (DNA): TGTGCCAGCAGCTTGCCCCTAGCGGGAGCGGGAGATACGCAGTATTTT. Its protein is CASSLPLAGAGDTQYF. The J gene is TRBJ2-3, the V gene TRBV5-4; 10 positions agree with TRBD2. Germline values: CDR1 SGHNT, CDR2 YYREEE (reference sequence). The V and J ends lost 1 base and 5 bases, in that order; junction bases with no gene match: 7. The CDR3 totals 16 residues. Based on the CDR3 plus reference TRBV5-4 and TRBJ2-3, the full variable domain is ETGVTQSPTHLIKTRGQQVTLRCSSQSGHNTVSWYQQALGQGPQFIFQYYREEENGRGNFPPRFSGLQFPNYSSELNVNALELDDSALYLCASSLPLAGAGDTQYFGPGTRLTVL.

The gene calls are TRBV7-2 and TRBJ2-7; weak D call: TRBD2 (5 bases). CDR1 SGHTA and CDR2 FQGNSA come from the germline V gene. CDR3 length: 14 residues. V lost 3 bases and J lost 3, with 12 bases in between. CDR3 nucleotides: TGTGCCAGCAGCTTCGACGGAGGTCACTACGAGCAGTACTTC. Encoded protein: CASSFDGGHYEQYF.

The CDR3, as DNA: TGCGCCAGCAGCTTGGGCGGAAACTCCGGGGAGCTGTTTTTT. This translates into CASSLGGNSGELFF. J is TRBJ2-2 and V is TRBV5-1; D gene ambiguous. Per germline, CDR1 SGHRS and CDR2 YFSETQ. The CDR3 is 14 residues long. The V gene lost 0 bases and the J gene lost 6 bases, with 9 bases spanning the gap.

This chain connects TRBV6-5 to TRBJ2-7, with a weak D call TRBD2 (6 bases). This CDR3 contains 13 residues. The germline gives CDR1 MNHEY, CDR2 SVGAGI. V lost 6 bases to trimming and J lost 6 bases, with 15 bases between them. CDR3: CASSSLASGEQYF. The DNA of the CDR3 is TGTGCCAGCAGCTCTCTAGCGTCAGGCGAGCAGTACTTC.

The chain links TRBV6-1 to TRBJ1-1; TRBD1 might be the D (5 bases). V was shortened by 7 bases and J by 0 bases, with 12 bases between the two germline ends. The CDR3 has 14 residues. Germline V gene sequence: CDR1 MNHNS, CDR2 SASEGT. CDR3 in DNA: TGTGCCAGCATGATGGACACTATGAACACTGAAGCTTTCTTT. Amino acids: CASMMDTMNTEAFF.

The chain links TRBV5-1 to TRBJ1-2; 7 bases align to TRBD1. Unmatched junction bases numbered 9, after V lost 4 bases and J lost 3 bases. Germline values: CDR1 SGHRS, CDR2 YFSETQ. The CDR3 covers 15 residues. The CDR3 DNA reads TGCGCCAGCAGCACCTTAACCGGGACAGACTATGGCTACACCTTC. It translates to CASSTLTGTDYGYTF.